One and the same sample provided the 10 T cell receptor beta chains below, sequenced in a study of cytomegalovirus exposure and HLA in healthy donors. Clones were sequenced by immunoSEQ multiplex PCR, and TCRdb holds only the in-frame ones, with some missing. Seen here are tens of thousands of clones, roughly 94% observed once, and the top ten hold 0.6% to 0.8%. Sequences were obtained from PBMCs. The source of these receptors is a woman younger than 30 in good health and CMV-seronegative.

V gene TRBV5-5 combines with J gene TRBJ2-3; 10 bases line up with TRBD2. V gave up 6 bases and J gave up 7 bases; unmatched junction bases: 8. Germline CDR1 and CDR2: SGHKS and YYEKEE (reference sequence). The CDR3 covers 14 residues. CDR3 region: CASMGQRGGNTQYF. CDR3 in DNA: TGTGCCAGCATGGGCCAGCGGGGGGGTAATACGCAGTATTTT.

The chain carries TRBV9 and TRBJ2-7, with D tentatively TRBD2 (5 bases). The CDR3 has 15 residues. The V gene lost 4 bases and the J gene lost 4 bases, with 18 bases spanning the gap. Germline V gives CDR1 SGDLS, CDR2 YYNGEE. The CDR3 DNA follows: TGTGCCAGCAGCTCGGGCGAGGGTAGTCGATACGAGCAGTACTTC. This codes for CASSSGEGSRYEQYF.

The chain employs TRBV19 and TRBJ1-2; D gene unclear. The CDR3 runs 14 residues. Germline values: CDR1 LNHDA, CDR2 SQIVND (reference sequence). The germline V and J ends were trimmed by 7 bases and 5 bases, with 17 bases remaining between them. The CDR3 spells CASNVGGLTYGYTF. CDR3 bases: TGTGCCAGTAACGTAGGTGGACTGACGTATGGCTACACCTTC.

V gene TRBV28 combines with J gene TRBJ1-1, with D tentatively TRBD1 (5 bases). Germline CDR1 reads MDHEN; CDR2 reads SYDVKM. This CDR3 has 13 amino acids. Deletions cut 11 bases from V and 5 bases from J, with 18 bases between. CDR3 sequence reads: CAVHTQGRTEAFF. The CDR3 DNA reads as TGTGCCGTCCACACCCAGGGTCGAACTGAAGCTTTCTTT.

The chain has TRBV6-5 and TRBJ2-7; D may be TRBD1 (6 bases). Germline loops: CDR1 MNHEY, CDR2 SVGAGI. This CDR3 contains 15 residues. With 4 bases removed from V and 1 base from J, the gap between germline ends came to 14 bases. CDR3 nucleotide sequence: TGTGCCAGCAGTTTGGAACAGGGAGCTTCCTACGAGCAGTACTTC. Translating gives CASSLEQGASYEQYF.

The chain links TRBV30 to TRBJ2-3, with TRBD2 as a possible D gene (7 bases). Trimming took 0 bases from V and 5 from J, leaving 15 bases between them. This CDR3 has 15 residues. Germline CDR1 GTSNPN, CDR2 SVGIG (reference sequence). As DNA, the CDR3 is TGTGCCTGGAGTGTTTGGGGGGGGGCTGAAGATACGCAGTATTTT. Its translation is CAWSVWGGAEDTQYF.

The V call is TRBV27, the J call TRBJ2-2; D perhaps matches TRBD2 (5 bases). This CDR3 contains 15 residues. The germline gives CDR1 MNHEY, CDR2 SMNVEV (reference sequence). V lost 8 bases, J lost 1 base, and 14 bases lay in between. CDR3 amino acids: CASRRETLNTGELFF. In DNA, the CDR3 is TGTGCCAGCCGAAGGGAGACATTGAACACCGGGGAGCTGTTTTTT.

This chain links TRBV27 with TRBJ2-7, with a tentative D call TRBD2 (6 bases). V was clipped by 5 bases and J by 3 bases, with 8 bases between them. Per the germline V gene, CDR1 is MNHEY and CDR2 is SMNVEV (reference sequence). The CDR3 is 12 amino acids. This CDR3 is CASSGTRYEQYF. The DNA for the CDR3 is TGTGCCAGCAGTGGGACTCGCTACGAGCAGTACTTC.

This CDR3 reads CASSVEPTGMNTEAFF. In DNA form, the CDR3 reads TGTGCCAGCAGCGTAGAACCCACAGGGATGAACACTGAAGCTTTCTTT. V usage is TRBV9 and J usage is TRBJ1-1; weak D call: TRBD1 (6 bases). V was cut by 0 bases and J by 0 bases, with 12 bases left in between. CDR1 is SGDLS, CDR2 YYNGEE, per germline. The CDR3 spans 16 residues.

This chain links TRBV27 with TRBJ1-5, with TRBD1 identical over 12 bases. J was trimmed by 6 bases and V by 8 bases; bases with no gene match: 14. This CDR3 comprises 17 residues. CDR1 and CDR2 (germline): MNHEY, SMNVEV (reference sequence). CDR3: CASLWDRGRRNRQPQHF. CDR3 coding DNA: TGTGCCAGCCTATGGGACAGGGGGCGCAGAAATCGTCAGCCCCAGCATTTT.